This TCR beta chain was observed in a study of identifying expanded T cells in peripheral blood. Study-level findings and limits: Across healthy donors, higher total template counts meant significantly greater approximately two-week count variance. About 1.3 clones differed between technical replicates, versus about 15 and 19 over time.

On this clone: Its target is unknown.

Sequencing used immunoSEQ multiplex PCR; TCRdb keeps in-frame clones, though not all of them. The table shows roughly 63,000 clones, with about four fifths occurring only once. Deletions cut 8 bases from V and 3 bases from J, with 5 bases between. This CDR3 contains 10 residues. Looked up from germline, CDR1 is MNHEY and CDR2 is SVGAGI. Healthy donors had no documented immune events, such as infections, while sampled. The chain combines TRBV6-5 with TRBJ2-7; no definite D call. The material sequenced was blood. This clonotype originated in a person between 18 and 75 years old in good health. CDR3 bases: TGTGCCAGCTTTTACTACGAGCAGTACTTC. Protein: CASFYYEQYF.